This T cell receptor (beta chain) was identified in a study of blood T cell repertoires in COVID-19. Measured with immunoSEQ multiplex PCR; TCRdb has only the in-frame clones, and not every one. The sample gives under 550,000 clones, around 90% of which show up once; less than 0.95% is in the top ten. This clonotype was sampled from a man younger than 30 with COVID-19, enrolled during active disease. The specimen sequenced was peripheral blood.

Written as DNA, the CDR3 is TGTGCCAGCAGCTTAGTAGGGGACACCATATATTTT. Protein product: CASSLVGDTIYF. The chain couples TRBV11-2 to TRBJ1-3; D might be TRBD1 (5 bases). Deletions cut 1 base from V and 8 bases from J, with 6 bases between. The germline CDR1 and CDR2 sequences are SGHAT and FQNNGV. The CDR3 is 12 residues long.